This T cell receptor beta chain was recorded in a study of CD8 T cells in ankylosing spondylitis. Libraries of TCR beta came from quantitative 5'-RACE with molecular barcodes. TCRdb passed the 5' RACE reads through MiXCR, listing each CDR3 protein once. This table has under 300,000 distinct CDR3 sequences, approximately 11% appearing once. This clonotype has a count of ten or more. Its antigen remains unknown. General study results and limits: The study identified a TCR beta motif of several highly homologous variants that appeared characteristic of ankylosing spondylitis blood. In peripheral blood, disease-linked CD8+ clones occurred at relatively low frequencies.

CDR3 length equals 14 residues. V lost 6 bases to trimming and J lost 15 bases, with 24 bases between them. This TCR was recovered from a male donor with ankylosing spondylitis or in good health (not recorded which). J is TRBJ2-1 and V is TRBV12-3 or TRBV12-4, with D possibly TRBD2 on 6 matching bases. The sequenced material came from blood, either unsorted or a sorted T cell fraction (not recorded which). The DNA for the CDR3 is TGTGCCAGCAGACCAACTGGAGGGGTATGGGATTTGTTCTTC. It codes for CASRPTGGVWDLFF.